Shown below are 12 T cell receptor beta chains from a single sample sequenced in a study of blood T cell repertoires in COVID-19. Clones were read by immunoSEQ multiplex PCR, and TCRdb kept only the in-frame ones, dropping some. This table holds tens of thousands of clones, roughly four fifths found once. The source material was peripheral blood. All receptors derive from a man between 60 and 75 years old with acute or convalescent COVID-19.

Here the CDR3 reads CASSLSGRGWYF. CDR3 DNA: TGTGCCAGCAGTTTATCGGGTAGGGGCTGGTACTTC. The chain joins TRBV27 to TRBJ2-7; a weak D match, TRBD1 (5 bases). There are 12 residues in the CDR3. Deletions cut 0 bases from V and 12 bases from J, with 12 bases between. The germline CDR1 and CDR2 sequences are MNHEY and SMNVEV (reference sequence).

This clone was seen once. The chain carries TRBV6-5 and TRBJ2-7; TRBD1 aligns across 8 bases. This CDR3 is built from 15 residues. V trimming: 6 bases; J trimming: 4 bases; junction bases outside the gene matches: 11. Germline loops: CDR1 MNHEY, CDR2 SVGAGI. The CDR3 region is CASSAYGDRSYEQYF. CDR3 DNA sequence: TGTGCCAGCAGCGCCTACGGGGACAGGTCATACGAGCAGTACTTC.

This chain connects TRBV28 to TRBJ2-5; D is unclear. CDR3 length: 13 residues. In germline, CDR1 is MDHEN, CDR2 SYDVKM. The V end was cut by 2 bases, the J end by 2 bases, with 6 bases between. The CDR3 here is CASSLVAQETQYF. In DNA, the CDR3 is TGTGCCAGCAGTTTAGTGGCACAAGAGACCCAGTACTTC.

This clone occurred a few times. This chain links TRBV29-1 with TRBJ2-1, with D unclear. Germline assignment: CDR1 SQVTM and CDR2 ANQGSEA. This CDR3 has 10 residues. Trimming removed 4 bases at V and 7 bases at J, with 5 bases between. For the CDR3, the DNA is TGCAGCGTTGTTAGAAATGAGCAGTTCTTC. Protein product: CSVVRNEQFF.

The rearrangement joins TRBV7-2 to TRBJ2-7; TRBD1 might be the D (6 bases). Germline lookup yields CDR1 SGHTA and CDR2 FQGNSA. The CDR3 length is 14 residues. Trimming shortened V by 4 bases and J by 5 bases, and 15 bases separated the two germline ends. The DNA for the CDR3 is TGTGCCAGCAGCTCCTCCGTAGGGGGAGACGAGCAGTACTTC. It yields the protein CASSSSVGGDEQYF.

The chain couples TRBV4-2 to TRBJ1-6; D might be TRBD1 (5 bases). CDR3 length: 15 amino acids. V gave up 0 bases and J gave up 5 bases, with 8 bases separating them. Germline assignment: CDR1 LGHNA and CDR2 YNFKEQ. Here the CDR3 DNA reads TGTGCCAGCAGCCAAGATCGACAGAATAATTCACCCCTCCACTTT. Its protein product is CASSQDRQNNSPLHF.

The J gene is TRBJ1-4, the V gene TRBV9; D is possibly TRBD1 (5 bases). V was pared by 3 bases and J by 7 bases, with 16 bases between. The CDR3 runs to 15 residues. The germline gives CDR1 SGDLS, CDR2 YYNGEE. The DNA of the CDR3 is TGTGCCAGCAGCGAGGGACTCCGAAGGAGTGAAAAACTGTTTTTT. Translation: CASSEGLRRSEKLFF. The whole variable domain, filled in from reference TRBV9 and TRBJ1-4, reads DSGVTQTPKHLITATGQRVTLRCSPRSGDLSVYWYQQSLDQGLQFLIQYYNGEERAKGNILERFSAQQFPDLHSELNLSSLELGDSALYFCASSEGLRRSEKLFFGSGTQLSVL.

The chain is built from TRBV6-5 and TRBJ1-1, with D hard to call. The CDR3 sequence is 14 residues long. The ends were cut back, 5 bases at V and 11 bases at J, with 21 bases in the middle. Germline lookup yields CDR1 MNHEY and CDR2 SVGAGI. CDR3 coding DNA: TGTGCCAGCAGTACCTCGGTCCGACGGGATGTGGCTTTCTTT. Protein: CASSTSVRRDVAFF.

This clone was detected only once. This chain links TRBV11-3 with TRBJ2-2; D is ambiguous. Germline V CDR1 and CDR2: SGHNT, YENEEA. Deletions cut 5 bases from V and 5 bases from J, with 6 bases between. The CDR3 is 12 residues long. CDR3: CASSPNTGELFF. CDR3 DNA: TGTGCCAGCAGCCCCAATACCGGGGAGCTGTTTTTT. The full variable domain, completed using reference TRBV11-3 and TRBJ2-2, is EAGVVQSPRYKIIEKKQPVAFWCNPISGHNTLYWYLQNLGQGPELLIRYENEEAVDDSQLPKDRFSAERLKGVDSTLKIQPAELGDSAVYLCASSPNTGELFFGEGSRLTVL.

The V and J genes are TRBV5-1 and TRBJ1-4; D is perhaps TRBD1 (6 bases). Germline CDR1 is SGHRS and CDR2 is YFSETQ. The CDR3 is made up of 15 amino acids. Trimming took off 4 bases at V and 6 bases at J, with 16 bases between the two ends. The CDR3 DNA reads TGCGCCAGCAGCCTAGGACAGTCCCGGGATGAAAAACTGTTTTTT. Translated: CASSLGQSRDEKLFF.

The chain has TRBV4-3 and TRBJ2-5, with unresolved D. Germline loops: CDR1 LGHNA, CDR2 YSLEER. Trimming stripped 3 bases from V and 5 bases from J, with 13 bases between. The CDR3 is 14 residues long. In DNA form, the CDR3 reads TGCGCCAGCAGCCAGTCTTACGGCGGTGAGACCCAGTACTTC. It codes for CASSQSYGGETQYF.

This chain joins TRBV27 and TRBJ2-1, with a tentative D call TRBD1 (6 bases). V was clipped by 5 bases and J by 0 bases, with 14 bases between them. The CDR3 covers 16 residues. CDR1 MNHEY and CDR2 SMNVEV come from the germline V gene (reference sequence). CDR3 in amino acids: CASSLMGAVSYNEQFF. The CDR3 DNA is TGTGCCAGCAGTCTAATGGGGGCGGTCTCCTACAATGAGCAGTTCTTC.